In its sample, the clone carrying this T cell receptor beta chain was seen a few times. Sequencing used immunoSEQ multiplex PCR; TCRdb keeps in-frame clones, though not all of them. The table includes 75,000 to 80,000 clones, about 87% detected once. The sample comes from a study of radiotherapy plus CTLA-4 blockade in lung cancer. V was pared by 0 bases and J by 7 bases, with 2 bases of the junction left unmatched. The CDR3 extends over 14 amino acids. CDR1 and CDR2 (germline): SEHNR, FQNEAQ (reference sequence). The V and J genes are TRBV7-9 and TRBJ1-3; 8 bases map to TRBD1. The clonotype originates from a human donor with non-small cell lung cancer who had stable disease on radiotherapy plus ipilimumab. This specimen was peripheral blood, taken from a patient treated with radiotherapy plus ipilimumab. The CDR3 DNA reads TGTGCCAGCAGCTTAGCGCAGGGGGCCAACACCATATATTTT. Residues: CASSLAQGANTIYF. The full variable domain, with the rest looked up from reference TRBV7-9 and TRBJ1-3, is DTGVSQNPRHKITKRGQNVTFRCDPISEHNRLYWYRQTLGQGPEFLTYFQNEAQLEKSRLLSDRFSAERPKGSFSTLEIQRTEQGDSAMYLCASSLAQGANTIYFGEGSWLTVV.